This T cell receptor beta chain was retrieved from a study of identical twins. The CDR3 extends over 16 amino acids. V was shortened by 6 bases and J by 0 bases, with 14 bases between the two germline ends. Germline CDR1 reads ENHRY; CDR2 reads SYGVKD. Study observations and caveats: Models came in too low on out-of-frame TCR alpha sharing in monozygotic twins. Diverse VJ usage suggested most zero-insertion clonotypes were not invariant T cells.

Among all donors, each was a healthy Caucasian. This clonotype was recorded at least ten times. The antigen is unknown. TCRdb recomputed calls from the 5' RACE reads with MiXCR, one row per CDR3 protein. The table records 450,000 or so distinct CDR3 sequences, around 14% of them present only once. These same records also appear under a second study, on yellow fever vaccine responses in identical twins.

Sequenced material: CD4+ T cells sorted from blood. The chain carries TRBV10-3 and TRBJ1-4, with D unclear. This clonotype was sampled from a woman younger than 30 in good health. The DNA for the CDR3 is TGTGCCATCAGAGCCGGGCTGCGCGCAACTAATGAAAAACTGTTTTTT. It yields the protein CAIRAGLRATNEKLFF.